What follows is one T cell receptor (beta chain) and its context. The source of the sample is a study of multiple sclerosis patients with progressive multifocal leukoencephalopathy. The CDR3 extends over 13 amino acids. V lost 7 bases and J 3 bases, leaving 7 bases between the germline ends. CDR1 SNHLY and CDR2 FYNNEI come from the germline V gene. Sample time point: time of PML onset. Libraries were prepared by immunoSEQ multiplex PCR; TCRdb keeps only in-frame clonotypes and omits some of them. The table has approximately 35,000 clones, roughly 84% seen once; the top ten hold more than 3%. V and J are TRBV2 and TRBJ2-6; D gene ambiguous. The sample was PBMCs, taken from a patient treated with natalizumab. This TCR came from a human donor with progressive multifocal leukoencephalopathy. The CDR3 here is CASTGVGANVLTF. In DNA, the CDR3 is TGTGCCAGCACTGGGGTTGGGGCCAACGTCCTGACTTTC.